The TCR beta chain under discussion was sequenced for a study of T cell clonality in common variable immunodeficiency. Points from the study as a whole: CVID subjects shared fewer TCRbeta clones than healthy controls did. Reportedly, TCR beta sequences from common variable immunodeficiency showed fewer deletions and N-nucleotide insertions.

Sequencing was performed with immunoSEQ multiplex PCR; in TCRdb, only in-frame clones are kept and a portion is missing. The table lists tens of thousands of clones, no singletons, with about 0.8% in the top ten. The germline V gene encodes CDR1 DFQATT and CDR2 SNEGSKA (reference sequence). CDR3 length: 15 residues. Trimming cost V 2 bases and J 2 bases, with 16 bases left between them. In its sample, this clone was seen many times. Its antigen is unknown. Read data end 3 residues before the CDR3 end; the end is taken from the germline J gene. This TCR was sampled from a person aged 18 to 70 in good health. The source material was peripheral blood mononuclear cells. V and J are TRBV20-1 and TRBJ2-7; perhaps TRBD1 as D (8 bases). CDR3 in amino acids: CSARTQGEGAYEQYF. The sequenced part of the CDR3 DNA is TGCAGTGCTAGAACACAGGGGGAGGGGGCCTACGAG.